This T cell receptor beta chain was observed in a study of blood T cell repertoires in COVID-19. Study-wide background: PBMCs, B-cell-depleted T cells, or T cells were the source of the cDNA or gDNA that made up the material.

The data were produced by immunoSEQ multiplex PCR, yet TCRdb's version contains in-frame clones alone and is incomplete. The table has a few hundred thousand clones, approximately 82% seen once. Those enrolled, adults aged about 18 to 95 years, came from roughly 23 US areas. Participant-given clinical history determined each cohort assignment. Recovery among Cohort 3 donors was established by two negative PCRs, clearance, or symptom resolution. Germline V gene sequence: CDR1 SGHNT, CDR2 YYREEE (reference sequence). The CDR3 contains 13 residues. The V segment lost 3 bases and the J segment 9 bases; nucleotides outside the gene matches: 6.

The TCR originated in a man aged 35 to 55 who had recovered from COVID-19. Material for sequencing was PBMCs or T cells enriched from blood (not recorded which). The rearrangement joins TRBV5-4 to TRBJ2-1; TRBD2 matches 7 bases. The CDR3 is CASSSEGLPEQFF. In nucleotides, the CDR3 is TGTGCCAGCAGCTCAGAGGGACTACCTGAGCAGTTCTTC. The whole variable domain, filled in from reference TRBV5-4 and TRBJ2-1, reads ETGVTQSPTHLIKTRGQQVTLRCSSQSGHNTVSWYQQALGQGPQFIFQYYREEENGRGNFPPRFSGLQFPNYSSELNVNALELDDSALYLCASSSEGLPEQFFGPGTRLTVL.